The 18 T cell receptor beta chains below all came from one sample that was sequenced in a study of T cell responses to AZD1222 COVID-19 vaccine (dated by TCRdb to the early 2020s). The meaning of the sample's time point label: about 28 days (+/-7) after the second vaccine dose. The library was produced with the immunoSEQ multiplex PCR assay. Not all clones reach the TCRdb copy of this immuneACCESS table, which keeps in-frame sequences only. Checked studies attribute under half of the gap to unresolved V genes and leave the rest unexplained. The sample yields some 96,000 clones; about 90% were counted once. Of the sample, about a sixth falls within the top ten clones. This sample comprised peripheral blood, obtained 28 days after the second AZD1222 dose. These receptors all stem from an adult who received the AZD1222 COVID-19 vaccine.

The chain uses TRBV30 and TRBJ1-2; unclear D gene. Between the trimmed V and J ends, which lost 0 bases and 3 bases, there was a span of 17 bases. This CDR3 is 16 amino acids long. Germline V gene sequence: CDR1 GTSNPN, CDR2 SVGIG (reference sequence). This chain's CDR3 is CAWSVGRRGIDYGYTF. In DNA form, the CDR3 reads TGTGCCTGGAGTGTAGGTCGTCGAGGGATAGACTATGGCTACACCTTC. The complete variable domain, with remaining parts taken from reference TRBV30 and TRBJ1-2, reads SQTIHQWPATLVQPVGSPLSLECTVEGTSNPNLYWYRQAAGRGLQLLFYSVGIGQISSEVPQNLSASRPQDRQFILSSKKLLLSDSGFYLCAWSVGRRGIDYGYTFGSGTRLTVV.

The genes are TRBV5-1 and TRBJ1-6; D is unclear. This CDR3 has 14 amino acids. Germline CDR1 reads SGHRS; CDR2 reads YFSETQ. Trimming left V 0 bases short and J 6 bases short, with 7 bases between. The CDR3 region is CASSLGTVNSPLHF. The CDR3 DNA reads as TGCGCCAGCAGCTTGGGGACGGTTAATTCACCCCTCCACTTT. The full variable domain, with the rest looked up from reference TRBV5-1 and TRBJ1-6, is KAGVTQTPRYLIKTRGQQVTLSCSPISGHRSVSWYQQTPGQGLQFLFEYFSETQRNKGNFPGRFSGRQFSNSRSEMNVSTLELGDSALYLCASSLGTVNSPLHFGNGTRLTVT.

This chain links TRBV6-2 or TRBV6-3 with TRBJ1-2; tentative D call: TRBD1 (6 bases). V gave up 8 bases and J gave up 10 bases, with 17 bases separating them. Germline CDR1 and CDR2: MNHEY and SVGEGT. The CDR3 has 12 amino acids. The chain's CDR3 is CASGRDNNHYTF. The CDR3 DNA reads as TGTGCCAGCGGCCGGGACAATAATCACTACACCTTC.

This sequence joins TRBV11-2 and TRBJ1-1; 8 nucleotides align to TRBD1. Losses at the gene ends were 5 bases for V and 1 base for J; bases not matched to a gene: 6. The CDR3 loop spans 15 amino acids. The V gene's germline CDR1 is SGHAT and CDR2 FQNNGV. The CDR3 DNA reads as TGTGCCAGCAGCCGACAGGGGATGAGGAACACTGAAGCTTTCTTT. Translated: CASSRQGMRNTEAFF.

The chain employs TRBV19 and TRBJ1-5; 8 bases are a match to TRBD1. CDR3 length: 14 residues. Germline V gene data show CDR1 as LNHDA and CDR2 as SQIVND (reference sequence). Unmatched junction bases numbered 6, after V lost 6 bases and J lost 5 bases. The CDR3 reads CASRYTGGHQPQHF. The CDR3 DNA sequence: TGTGCCAGTAGATATACAGGGGGGCATCAGCCCCAGCATTTT.

This clone was counted once. The rearrangement joins TRBV7-3 to TRBJ1-3, with a tentative D call TRBD1 (5 bases). V lost 5 bases to trimming and J lost 3 bases, with 17 bases between them. The CDR3 sequence is 16 residues long. Germline V lookup: CDR1 SGHTA, CDR2 FQGTGA. CDR3 protein: CASSAGTPSIGNTIYF. The CDR3 DNA reads TGTGCCAGCAGCGCCGGGACCCCCTCGATTGGAAACACCATATATTTT.

The V call is TRBV19, the J call TRBJ1-2; 8 positions match TRBD1. The CDR3 length is 16 residues. The trim removed 4 bases at V and 0 bases at J, leaving 7 bases unmatched. Per germline, CDR1 LNHDA and CDR2 SQIVND (reference sequence). The CDR3 DNA follows: TGTGCCAGTAGTACCGCAGGGGGCGGCTCTAACTATGGCTACACCTTC. Its protein product is CASSTAGGGSNYGYTF.

Written as DNA, the CDR3 is TGTGCCAGCAGCCCCCGGACTAGCGGGAGCAATGAGCAGTTCTTC. It encodes CASSPRTSGSNEQFF. The V gene is TRBV4-2, the J gene TRBJ2-1, with 13 bases that match TRBD2. The CDR3 sequence is 15 residues long. V trimming: 4 bases; J trimming: 6 bases; junction bases outside the gene matches: 3. Germline V gene sequence: CDR1 LGHNA, CDR2 YNFKEQ.

The V gene is TRBV5-6, the J gene TRBJ2-1, with D possibly being TRBD1 (5 bases). CDR1 SGHDT and CDR2 YYEEEE come from the germline V gene. The CDR3 runs 15 residues. Between the trimmed V and J ends, which lost 4 bases and 4 bases, there was a span of 15 bases. CDR3: CASSLDSGVYNEQFF. DNA of the CDR3: TGTGCCAGCAGCCTCGACAGTGGGGTTTACAATGAGCAGTTCTTC.

The chain couples TRBV28 to TRBJ1-2; D not resolved. Trimming left V 4 bases short and J 7 bases short, with 7 bases between. Looked up from germline, CDR1 is MDHEN and CDR2 is SYDVKM. The CDR3 is 11 residues long. Here the CDR3 DNA reads TGTGCCAGCAGTTCTTTTACTGGCTACACCTTC. Protein sequence: CASSSFTGYTF.

This chain uses TRBV4-1 with TRBJ1-2, with 7 nucleotides matching TRBD1. CDR3 length: 18 amino acids. V lost 3 bases, J lost 4 bases, and 17 bases stayed unmatched. Germline loops: CDR1 MGHRA, CDR2 YSYEKL. The CDR3 loop reads CASSHPRTGVLSFYGYTF. The CDR3 DNA sequence: TGCGCCAGCAGCCATCCAAGGACAGGCGTCCTCTCGTTCTATGGCTACACCTTC.

The rearrangement joins TRBV5-1 to TRBJ1-4, with D possibly being TRBD1 (5 bases). The CDR3 sequence is 13 residues long. With 7 bases removed from V and 6 bases from J, the gap between germline ends came to 13 bases. The germline gives CDR1 SGHRS, CDR2 YFSETQ. CDR3 loop: CASGDGGDEKLFF. The CDR3 region has the DNA TGCGCCAGCGGGGACGGTGGTGATGAAAAACTGTTTTTT.

This clone was found once. The chain joins TRBV6-6 to TRBJ2-2, with D maybe TRBD2 (5 bases). Germline V gene lookup returns CDR1 MNHNY and CDR2 SVGAGI (reference sequence). The CDR3 loop spans 12 amino acids. CDR3 coding DNA: TGTGCTACCGGGATCGGCACCGGGGAGCTGTTTTTT. It specifies CATGIGTGELFF.

The chain combines TRBV12-3 or TRBV12-4 with TRBJ2-5, with D tentatively TRBD1 or TRBD2 (5 bases each). The CDR3 consists of 11 residues. V was clipped by 6 bases and J by 13 bases, with 15 bases between them. The CDR3 spells CASSTGTATYF. CDR3 nucleotide sequence: TGTGCCAGCAGCACCGGGACCGCAACGTACTTC.

The V and J genes are TRBV28 and TRBJ2-1; D unresolved. The V gene lost 5 bases and the J gene lost 2 bases, with 7 bases spanning the gap. The CDR3 totals 13 residues. Germline lookup yields CDR1 MDHEN and CDR2 SYDVKM. The DNA of the CDR3 is TGTGCCAGCAGTACGCGTCCCTACAATGAGCAGTTCTTC. Translating it yields CASSTRPYNEQFF.

The sample holds one count of this clone. The CDR3 sequence: CASRRDRGSETQYF. CDR3 sequence (DNA): TGTGCCAGCCGTAGGGACAGGGGCTCAGAGACCCAGTACTTC. The J gene is TRBJ2-5, the V gene TRBV6-6; 10 bases align to TRBD1. The CDR3 extends over 14 amino acids. Germline assignment: CDR1 MNHNY and CDR2 SVGAGI (reference sequence). V shed 8 bases and J 4 bases; nucleotides not matched to a gene: 7.

The chain is built from TRBV7-2 and TRBJ2-1; 12 bases align to TRBD2. Germline trimming cut 5 bases from V and 2 bases from J; bases unmatched to any gene: 4. The germline V gene has CDR1 SGHTA and CDR2 FQGNSA. The CDR3 length is 16 residues. The CDR3 DNA is TGTGCCAGCAGCCTCCGACTAGCGGGGGCCTACAATGAGCAGTTCTTC. This translates into CASSLRLAGAYNEQFF.

The chain links TRBV5-6 to TRBJ1-4; 9 bases map to TRBD1. There are 15 residues in the CDR3. Germline V gene lookup returns CDR1 SGHDT and CDR2 YYEEEE. The J segment lost 6 bases and the V segment lost 2 bases, leaving 5 bases of the junction unmatched. CDR3 residues: CASSLSWTGDEKLFF. The CDR3 DNA follows: TGTGCCAGCAGCTTATCCTGGACAGGGGATGAAAAACTGTTTTTT.